The 20 T cell receptor beta chains below all came from one sample that was sequenced in a study of response to subunit inactivated influenza vaccine. TCRdb recomputed calls from the RT-PCR reads with MiXCR, one row per CDR3 protein. The sample includes approximately 530,000 distinct CDR3 sequences, 7.6% of them seen just once. The starting material was PBMCs from blood, obtained around 2 years after vaccination. Receptors originate from a man between 50 and 75 years old who received an inactivated influenza vaccine.

CDR3 loop: CASSPGTGIQGYTF. The CDR3, as DNA: TGCGCCAGCAGCCCCGGGACAGGGATACAAGGCTACACCTTC. V is TRBV5-1 and J is TRBJ1-2; 9 nucleotides match TRBD1. Unmatched junction bases numbered 9, after V lost 4 bases and J lost 8 bases. CDR1 SGHRS and CDR2 YFSETQ come from the germline V gene. The CDR3 sequence is 14 residues long.

The chain uses TRBV10-1 and TRBJ1-1, with TRBD1 identical over 7 bases. V trimming: 4 bases; J trimming: 0 bases; junction bases outside the gene matches: 8. CDR1 is WNHNN and CDR2 is SYGVQD in the germline V gene (reference sequence). The CDR3 extends over 16 amino acids. As DNA, the CDR3 is TGCGCCAGCAGTGGACGGACAGGCGATCTGAACACTGAAGCTTTCTTT. Translated: CASSGRTGDLNTEAFF.

The V gene is TRBV20-1, the J gene TRBJ2-7; D is undetermined. V lost 3 bases, J lost 5 bases, and 8 bases lay in between. This CDR3 is 11 amino acids long. Germline V gene data show CDR1 as DFQATT and CDR2 as SNEGSKA (reference sequence). In DNA form, the CDR3 reads TGCAGTGCTAGCCCCGAGGACGAGCAGTACTTC. Amino acid sequence: CSASPEDEQYF.

This clonotype has a count of ten or more. The V gene is TRBV4-2, the J gene TRBJ2-5, with TRBD2 identical over 7 bases. V shed 0 bases and J 7 bases; nucleotides not matched to a gene: 8. The CDR3 extends over 15 amino acids. Germline lookup yields CDR1 LGHNA and CDR2 YNFKEQ. CDR3 region: CASSQEGAGVGTQYF. In nucleotides, the CDR3 is TGTGCCAGCAGCCAAGAAGGTGCGGGAGTTGGGACCCAGTACTTC.

The sample holds a few counts of this clonotype. The V call is TRBV6-1, the J call TRBJ1-4; the match to TRBD1 covers 7 bases. The germline V gene has CDR1 MNHNS and CDR2 SASEGT. The CDR3 spans 13 residues. The trim removed 8 bases at V and 3 bases at J, leaving 3 bases unmatched. This CDR3 reads CASHRGPNEKLFF. The CDR3 DNA reads as TGTGCCAGCCACAGGGGTCCTAATGAAAAACTGTTTTTT.

This clonotype has ten or more counts. V gene TRBV6-2 or TRBV6-3 combines with J gene TRBJ2-7, with TRBD1 identical over 8 bases. The CDR3 runs to 12 residues. Germline assignment: CDR1 MNHEY and CDR2 SVGEGT. With V trimmed by 6 bases and J by 5 bases, 3 bases remained unmatched. CDR3 sequence reads: CASRGQGNEQYF. The CDR3 DNA reads TGTGCCAGCAGAGGACAGGGTAACGAGCAGTACTTC.

The CDR3 nucleotides are TGTGCCAGCAGCTTAGACTTGCGCCCACTGAACACCGGGGAGCTGTTTTTT. Translation: CASSLDLRPLNTGELFF. This rearrangement joins TRBV7-9 to TRBJ2-2; unclear D gene. Germline V lookup: CDR1 SEHNR, CDR2 FQNEAQ (reference sequence). This CDR3 is 17 amino acids long. V lost 1 base to trimming and J lost 1 base, with 13 bases between them.

This clonotype was observed a few times. CDR3 DNA sequence: TGTGCCAGCAGTTTATTCCGTCTAGCGGGAGTGCACGAGCAGTACTTC. The encoded protein is CASSLFRLAGVHEQYF. The V gene is TRBV28, the J gene TRBJ2-7; 10 nucleotides line up with TRBD2. The CDR3 contains 16 residues. Trimming cost V 1 base and J 5 bases; bases outside gene matches: 8. Germline assignment: CDR1 MDHEN and CDR2 SYDVKM.

This clonotype showed up just a few times. The rearrangement joins TRBV2 to TRBJ2-4, with D hard to call. Per the germline V gene, CDR1 is SNHLY and CDR2 is FYNNEI. V was clipped by 5 bases and J by 3 bases, with 17 bases between them. CDR3 size: 16 residues. The CDR3 coding sequence is TGTGCCAGCAGTCTGTTGGCTCGTCAAGGCAAAAACATTCAGTACTTC. This encodes CASSLLARQGKNIQYF.

This clonotype was detected only a few times. The V call is TRBV20-1, the J call TRBJ2-2; tentative D call: TRBD1 (5 bases). Germline CDR1 reads DFQATT; CDR2 reads SNEGSKA (reference sequence). Trimming removed 3 bases from V and 0 bases from J, with 11 bases in between. The CDR3 covers 15 residues. In DNA form, the CDR3 reads TGCAGTGCTAGTAGTAAGGGGACGAACACCGGGGAGCTGTTTTTT. This codes for CSASSKGTNTGELFF.

This clonotype was seen a handful of times. CDR3 residues: CASTATIGGRGSGYTF. In nucleotides, the CDR3 is TGTGCCAGTACCGCAACAATCGGAGGGCGAGGATCTGGCTACACCTTC. The chain employs TRBV19 and TRBJ1-2, with unresolved D. The CDR3 has 16 amino acids. V was clipped by 7 bases and J by 7 bases, with 25 bases between them. The germline V gene has CDR1 LNHDA and CDR2 SQIVND (reference sequence).

This chain links TRBV24-1 with TRBJ2-2, with TRBD2 matching over 7 bases. Germline V gene lookup returns CDR1 KGHDR and CDR2 SFDVKD. CDR3 length: 15 amino acids. J gave up 7 bases and V 7 bases, and 11 bases lay outside the gene matches. The CDR3 nucleotides are TGTGCCACCAGCAAGCGGGAATCGGGTCGCGGGGAGCTGTTTTTT. Translated: CATSKRESGRGELFF.

This clonotype was seen a handful of times. The junction differs from germline at one of its ends, possibly a read error. The V gene is TRBV15, the J gene TRBJ1-1; D is undetermined. The germline V gene encodes CDR1 LNHNV and CDR2 YYDKDF (reference sequence). This CDR3 has 13 amino acids. The CDR3 region is CATGRSLNTEAFF. The CDR3 nucleotides read TGTGCCACCGGCAGGAGTTTGAACACTGAAGCTTTCTTT.

This clonotype was seen at least ten times. This chain connects TRBV6-2 or TRBV6-3 to TRBJ2-4; a possible D gene is TRBD2 (6 bases). Germline assignment: CDR1 MNHEY and CDR2 SVGEGT. The CDR3 covers 14 residues. V was clipped by 6 bases and J by 7 bases, with 16 bases between them. The CDR3: CASSPPGELNIQYF. CDR3 bases: TGTGCCAGCAGCCCGCCGGGGGAGTTGAACATTCAGTACTTC.

At least ten counts were recorded for this clonotype. This rearrangement joins TRBV12-5 to TRBJ2-2; 10 bases match TRBD2. This CDR3 comprises 15 residues. The V segment lost 5 bases and the J segment 3 bases; nucleotides outside the gene matches: 3. Germline V lookup: CDR1 LGHNT, CDR2 FRNRAP. The CDR3 DNA sequence: TGTGCTAGTGGTCCCGGACTAGCGGACACCGGGGAGCTGTTTTTT. Translating it yields CASGPGLADTGELFF.

In this sample, this clonotype turned up many times. The gene calls are TRBV10-3 and TRBJ2-3, with 7 nucleotides matching TRBD2. This CDR3 region has 14 residues. CDR1 ENHRY and CDR2 SYGVKD come from the germline V gene. The junction had 5 bases not matched to a gene; V was cut back by 6 bases and J by 2 bases. The CDR3 nucleotides are TGTGCCATCAGAGAGCGGGAATTCACAGATACGCAGTATTTT. Translation gives CAIREREFTDTQYF.

This clonotype has more than one count but fewer than ten. This sequence joins TRBV6-5 and TRBJ2-3, with D perhaps being TRBD1 or TRBD2 (5 bases each). Per germline, CDR1 MNHEY and CDR2 SVGAGI. This CDR3 is built from 15 residues. Deletions cut 2 bases from V and 4 bases from J, with 13 bases between. CDR3 in DNA: TGTGCCAGCAGTTACGGGGGAGTGAGCGCAGATACGCAGTATTTT. Protein sequence: CASSYGGVSADTQYF.

The genes are TRBV4-2 and TRBJ1-4, with 7 bases identical to TRBD1. The CDR3 runs to 14 residues. The J segment lost 4 bases and the V segment lost 6 bases, leaving 5 bases of the junction unmatched. Germline loops: CDR1 LGHNA, CDR2 YNFKEQ. CDR3: CASSFPGGNEKLFF. The CDR3 region has the DNA TGTGCCAGCAGTTTCCCAGGGGGTAATGAAAAACTGTTTTTT.

The table lists this clonotype with many counts. V and J are TRBV4-2 and TRBJ2-1; 11 bases line up with TRBD2. V was clipped by 3 bases and J by 7 bases; unmatched bases: 5. The CDR3 is 15 amino acids. The germline V gene has CDR1 LGHNA and CDR2 YNFKEQ. CDR3: CASSQGLAALNEQFF. The DNA of the CDR3 is TGTGCCAGCAGCCAGGGACTAGCGGCCTTGAATGAGCAGTTCTTC.

This clonotype was counted between two and nine times. This chain joins TRBV7-9 and TRBJ2-7; D remains ambiguous. CDR1 and CDR2 from the germline V gene are SEHNR and FQNEAQ (reference sequence). The CDR3 extends over 13 amino acids. Trimming removed 5 bases from V and 6 bases from J, with 14 bases in between. CDR3 bases: TGTGCCAGCAGCCCCGCGGTTGAACTCGAGCAGTACTTC. It specifies CASSPAVELEQYF.